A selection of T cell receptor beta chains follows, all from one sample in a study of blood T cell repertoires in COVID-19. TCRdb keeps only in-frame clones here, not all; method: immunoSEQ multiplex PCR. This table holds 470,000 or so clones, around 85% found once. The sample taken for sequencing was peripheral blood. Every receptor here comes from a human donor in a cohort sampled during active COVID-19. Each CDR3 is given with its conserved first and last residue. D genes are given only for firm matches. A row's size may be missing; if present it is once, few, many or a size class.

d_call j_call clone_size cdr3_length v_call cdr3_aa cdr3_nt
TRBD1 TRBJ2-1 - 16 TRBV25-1 CASSPQTGGARDEQFF TGTGCCAGCAGTCCCCAGACAGGGGGCGCTCGGGATGAGCAGTTCTTC
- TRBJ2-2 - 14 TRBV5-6 CASSLPGNTGELFF TGTGCCAGCAGCTTGCCCGGGAACACCGGGGAGCTGTTTTTT
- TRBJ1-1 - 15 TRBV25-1 CASSEAGRGNTEAFF TGTGCCAGCAGTGAAGCGGGAAGGGGGAACACTGAAGCTTTCTTT
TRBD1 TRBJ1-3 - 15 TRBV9 CASSVSTGAGNTIYF TGTGCCAGCAGCGTATCGACAGGGGCTGGAAACACCATATATTTT
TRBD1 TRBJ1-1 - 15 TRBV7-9 CASSHPGTAHTEAFF TGTGCCAGCAGCCATCCCGGGACAGCACACACTGAAGCTTTCTTT
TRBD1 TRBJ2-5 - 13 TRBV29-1 CSVADRGKETQYF TGCAGCGTAGCTGACAGGGGGAAAGAGACCCAGTACTTC
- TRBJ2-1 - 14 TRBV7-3 CASSLTRDYNEQFF TGTGCCAGCAGCTTAACGAGGGACTACAATGAGCAGTTCTTC
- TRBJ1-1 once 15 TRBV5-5 CASSLDWAGSSQAFF TGTGCCAGCAGCTTGGATTGGGCGGGGAGCTCTCAAGCTTTCTTT
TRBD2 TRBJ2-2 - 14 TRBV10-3 CAIGLAGHTGELFF TGTGCCATTGGACTAGCGGGCCACACCGGGGAGCTGTTTTTT
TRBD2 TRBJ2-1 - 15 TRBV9 CASSEGTRAYNEQFF TGTGCCAGCAGCGAGGGGACTAGGGCTTACAATGAGCAGTTCTTC
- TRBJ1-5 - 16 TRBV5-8 CASSILRGQVNQPQHF TGTGCCAGCAGCATTCTCCGCGGGCAAGTCAATCAGCCCCAGCATTTT
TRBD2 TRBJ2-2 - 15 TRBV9 CASSRTSGSTGELFF TGTGCCAGCAGCCGGACTAGCGGGAGCACCGGGGAGCTGTTTTTT
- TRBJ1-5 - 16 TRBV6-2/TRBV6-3 CASSPDPPAGNQPQHF TGTGCCAGCAGCCCTGACCCTCCAGCGGGCAATCAGCCCCAGCATTTT
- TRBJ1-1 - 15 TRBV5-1 CASSPLDSSNTEAFF TGCGCCAGCAGCCCCCTGGACAGCTCGAACACTGAAGCTTTCTTT
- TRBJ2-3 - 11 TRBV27 CATTGPDTQYF TGTGCCACCACAGGACCAGATACGCAGTATTTT
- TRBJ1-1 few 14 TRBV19 CASSITTGGTEAFF TGTGCCAGTAGTATTACAACGGGAGGCACTGAAGCTTTCTTT